The sequence of this TCR beta chain was determined in a study of T cells expressing NK-cell markers. TCRdb reprocessed the 5' RACE reads and reports one entry per CDR3 protein, with no DNA. The repertoire table contains 450,000 to 600,000 distinct CDR3 sequences. The CDR3 totals 14 residues. CDR1 and CDR2 from the germline V gene are MNHEY and SVGEGT. The receptor comes from a man younger than 30 in good health. The sequencing sample was made of blood T cells: a sorted CD56 or NKG2C T cell subset, CD4+ or CD8+ T cells, or bulk PBMC T cells (not recorded which). The chain is built from TRBV6-2 or TRBV6-3 and TRBJ2-2; the TRBD1 assignment by TCRdb is unverifiable without DNA. This CDR3 reads CATTLAGATGELFF.